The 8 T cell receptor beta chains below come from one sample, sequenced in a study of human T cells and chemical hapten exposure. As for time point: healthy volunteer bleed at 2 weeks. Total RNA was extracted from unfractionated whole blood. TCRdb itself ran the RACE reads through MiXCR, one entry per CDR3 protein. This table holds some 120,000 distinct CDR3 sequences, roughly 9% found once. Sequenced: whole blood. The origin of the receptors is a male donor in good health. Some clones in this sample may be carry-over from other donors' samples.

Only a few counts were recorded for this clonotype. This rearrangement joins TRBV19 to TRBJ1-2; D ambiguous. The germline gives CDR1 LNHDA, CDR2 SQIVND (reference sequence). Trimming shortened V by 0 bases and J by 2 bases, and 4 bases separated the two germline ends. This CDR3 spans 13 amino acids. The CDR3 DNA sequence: TGTGCCAGTAGTATAGACAAAAACTATGGCTACACCTTC. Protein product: CASSIDKNYGYTF.

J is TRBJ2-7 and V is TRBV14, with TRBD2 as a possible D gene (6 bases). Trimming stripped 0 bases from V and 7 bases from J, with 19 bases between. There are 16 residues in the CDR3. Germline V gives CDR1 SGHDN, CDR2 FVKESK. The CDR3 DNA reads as TGTGCCAGCAGCCAAGATCGCGCAGACGGCCGGGGGGAGCAGTACTTC. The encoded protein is CASSQDRADGRGEQYF.

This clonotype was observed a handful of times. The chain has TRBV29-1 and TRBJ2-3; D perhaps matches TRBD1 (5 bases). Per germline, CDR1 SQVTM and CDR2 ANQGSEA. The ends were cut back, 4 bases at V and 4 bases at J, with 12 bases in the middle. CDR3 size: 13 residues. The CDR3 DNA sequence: TGCAGCGTTGTCAGCCAGGGATCAGATACGCAGTATTTT. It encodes CSVVSQGSDTQYF.

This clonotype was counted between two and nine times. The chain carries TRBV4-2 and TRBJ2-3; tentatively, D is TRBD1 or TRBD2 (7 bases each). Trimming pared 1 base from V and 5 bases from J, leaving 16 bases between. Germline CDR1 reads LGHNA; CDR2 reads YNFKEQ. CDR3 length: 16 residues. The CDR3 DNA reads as TGTGCCAGCAGCCAAGGGGGGGAGGGGGCTGGAGATACGCAGTATTTT. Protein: CASSQGGEGAGDTQYF.

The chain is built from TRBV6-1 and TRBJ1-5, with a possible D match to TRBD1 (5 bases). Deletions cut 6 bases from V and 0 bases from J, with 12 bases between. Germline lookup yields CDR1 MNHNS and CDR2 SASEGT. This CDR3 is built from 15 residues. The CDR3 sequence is CASSETATSNQPQHF. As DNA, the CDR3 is TGTGCCAGCAGCGAGACAGCTACTAGCAATCAGCCCCAGCATTTT.

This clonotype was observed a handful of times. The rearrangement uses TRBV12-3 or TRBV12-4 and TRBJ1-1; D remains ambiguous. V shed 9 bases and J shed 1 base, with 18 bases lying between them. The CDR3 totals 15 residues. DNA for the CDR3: TGTGCCAGTATACCCCGATATAAGGGGAACACTGAAGCTTTCTTT. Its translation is CASIPRYKGNTEAFF.

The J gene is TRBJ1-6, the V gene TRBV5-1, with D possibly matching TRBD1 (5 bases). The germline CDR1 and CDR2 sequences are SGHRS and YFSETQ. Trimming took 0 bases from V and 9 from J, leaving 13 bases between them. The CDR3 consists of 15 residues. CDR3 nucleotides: TGCGCCAGCAGCTTGGGGGACGGATCGGGTTCACCCCTCCACTTT. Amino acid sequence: CASSLGDGSGSPLHF.

CDR3 nucleotide sequence: TGTGCCAGCAGCTTAGATTGGGCAGCCACTGAAGCTTTCTTT. This codes for CASSLDWAATEAFF. The chain has TRBV11-2 and TRBJ1-1; D remains ambiguous. With 0 bases removed from V and 4 bases from J, the gap between germline ends came to 9 bases. Germline V CDR1 and CDR2: SGHAT, FQNNGV. The CDR3 is 14 amino acids.